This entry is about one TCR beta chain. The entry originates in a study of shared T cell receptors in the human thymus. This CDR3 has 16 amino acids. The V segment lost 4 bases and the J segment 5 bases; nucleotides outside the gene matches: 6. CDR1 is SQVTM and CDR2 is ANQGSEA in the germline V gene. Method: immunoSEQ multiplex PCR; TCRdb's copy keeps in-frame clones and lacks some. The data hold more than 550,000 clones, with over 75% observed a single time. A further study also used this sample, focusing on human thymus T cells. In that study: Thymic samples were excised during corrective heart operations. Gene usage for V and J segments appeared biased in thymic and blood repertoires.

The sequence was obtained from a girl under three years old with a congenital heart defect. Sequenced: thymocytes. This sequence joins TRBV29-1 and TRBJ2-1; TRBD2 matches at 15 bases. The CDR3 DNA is TGCAGCGTTGGGACTAGCGGGGGGGCCATCCACAATGAGCAGTTCTTC. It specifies CSVGTSGGAIHNEQFF.